This TCR beta chain was recorded in a study of response to subunit inactivated influenza vaccine. TCRdb passed the RT-PCR reads through MiXCR, listing each CDR3 protein once. The table lists 800,000 or so distinct CDR3 sequences, around 20% of them singletons. This CDR3 is built from 13 residues. The ends lost 3 bases at V and 4 bases at J; junction bases unmatched: 3. Germline CDR1 and CDR2: SGHTA and FQGNSA. This clonotype was observed at least ten times. Specimen: PBMCs from blood, collected 5 to 6 days after vaccination. This TCR derives from a man in his fifties who received an inactivated influenza vaccine. The gene calls are TRBV7-2 and TRBJ2-7; 7 bases match TRBD2. CDR3: CASSLRELYEQYF. The CDR3 region has the DNA TGTGCCAGCAGCTTGCGGGAGTTATACGAGCAGTACTTC.